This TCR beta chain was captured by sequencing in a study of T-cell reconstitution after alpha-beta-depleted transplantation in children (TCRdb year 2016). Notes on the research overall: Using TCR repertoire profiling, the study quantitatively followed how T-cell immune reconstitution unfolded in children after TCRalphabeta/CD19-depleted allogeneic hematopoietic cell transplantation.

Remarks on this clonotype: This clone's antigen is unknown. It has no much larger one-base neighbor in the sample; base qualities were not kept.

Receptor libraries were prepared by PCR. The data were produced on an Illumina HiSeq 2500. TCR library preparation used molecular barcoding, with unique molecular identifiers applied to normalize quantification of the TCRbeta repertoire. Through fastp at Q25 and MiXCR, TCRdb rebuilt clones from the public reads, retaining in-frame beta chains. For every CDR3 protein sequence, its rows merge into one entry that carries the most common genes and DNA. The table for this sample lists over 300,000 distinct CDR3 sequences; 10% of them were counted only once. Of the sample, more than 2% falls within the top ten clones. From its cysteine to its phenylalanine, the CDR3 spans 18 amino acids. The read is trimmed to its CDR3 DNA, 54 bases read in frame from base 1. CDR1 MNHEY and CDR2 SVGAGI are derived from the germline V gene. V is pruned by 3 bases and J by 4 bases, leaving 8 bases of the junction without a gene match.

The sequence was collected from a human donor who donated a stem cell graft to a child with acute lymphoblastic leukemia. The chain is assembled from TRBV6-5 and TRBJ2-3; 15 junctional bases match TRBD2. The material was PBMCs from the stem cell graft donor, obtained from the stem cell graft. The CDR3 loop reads CASSYSGLAGGWADTQYF. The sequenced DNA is TGTGCCAGCAGTTATTCGGGACTAGCGGGAGGATGGGCAGATACGCAGTATTTT.